The 22 T cell receptor beta chains below all came from one sample that was sequenced in a study of OX40 agonist ivuxolimab in advanced cancers. The protocol was immunoSEQ multiplex PCR, while the TCRdb copy is restricted to in-frame clones and leaves out a portion. In the table there are some 60,000 clones, nearly 85% of which are singletons. Sequencing used CD4+ or CD8+ T cells sorted from blood, obtained in a trial of the OX40 agonist ivuxolimab. All receptors derive from an adult with an advanced solid tumor such as melanoma, head and neck, liver or kidney cancer.

The chain combines TRBV19 with TRBJ2-7, with TRBD1 identical over 9 bases. Per the germline V gene, CDR1 is LNHDA and CDR2 is SQIVND (reference sequence). The V segment lost 5 bases and the J segment 0 bases; nucleotides outside the gene matches: 2. CDR3 size: 14 residues. The CDR3 region is CASSGQGTSYEQYF. The CDR3 DNA reads as TGTGCCAGTAGTGGACAGGGGACCTCCTACGAGCAGTACTTC.

This clone has a handful of counts. The J gene is TRBJ2-7, the V gene TRBV14; either TRBD1 or TRBD2 may supply D (5 bases each). The germline gives CDR1 SGHDN, CDR2 FVKESK. Trimming shortened V by 3 bases and J by 3 bases, and 15 bases separated the two germline ends. The CDR3 is 15 amino acids. The CDR3: CASSQGPPGDYEQYF. DNA of the CDR3: TGTGCCAGCAGCCAGGGACCCCCCGGGGACTACGAGCAGTACTTC.

The chain uses TRBV7-8 and TRBJ2-3, with 10 nucleotides matching TRBD2. The CDR3 covers 17 residues. V was pared by 5 bases and J by 1 base, with 9 bases of the junction left unmatched. The germline V gene encodes CDR1 SGHVS and CDR2 FQNEAQ. The CDR3: CASSATLGTSGTDTQYF. DNA of the CDR3: TGTGCCAGCAGCGCGACGCTAGGGACTAGCGGCACAGATACGCAGTATTTT.

This clone is judged medium-sized. J is TRBJ1-5 and V is TRBV5-1; 7 bases match TRBD1. This CDR3 has 14 residues. Trimming at V came to 4 bases and at J to 4 bases, leaving 5 bases not matched to a gene. Germline values: CDR1 SGHRS, CDR2 YFSETQ. The CDR3 coding sequence is TGCGCCAGCAGCACGGGACAGTTAAATCAGCCCCAGCATTTT. It yields the protein CASSTGQLNQPQHF.

The chain recombines TRBV9 with TRBJ2-7; 13 bases line up with TRBD2. The CDR3 sequence is 16 residues long. V shed 0 bases, J shed 6 bases, and the junction held 6 bases outside the gene matches. CDR1 SGDLS and CDR2 YYNGEE come from the germline V gene. Here the CDR3 reads CASSVAELAGGREQYF. The CDR3 DNA follows: TGTGCCAGCAGCGTAGCCGAACTAGCGGGGGGGCGCGAGCAGTACTTC. The whole variable domain, filled in from reference TRBV9 and TRBJ2-7, reads DSGVTQTPKHLITATGQRVTLRCSPRSGDLSVYWYQQSLDQGLQFLIQYYNGEERAKGNILERFSAQQFPDLHSELNLSSLELGDSALYFCASSVAELAGGREQYFGPGTRLTVT.

The CDR3 protein is CASSQVPDESKTYEQYF. As DNA, the CDR3 is TGTGCCAGCAGTCAAGTCCCTGATGAGTCAAAAACCTACGAGCAGTACTTC. The genes are TRBV25-1 and TRBJ2-7; D remains ambiguous. CDR1 and CDR2 (germline): MGHDK, SYGVNS. The CDR3 has 17 amino acids. V was pared by 5 bases and J by 2 bases, with 22 bases between.

V usage is TRBV6-5 and J usage is TRBJ2-6; D unresolved. The CDR3 covers 14 residues. Deletions cut 6 bases from V and 0 bases from J, with 6 bases between. Germline values: CDR1 MNHEY, CDR2 SVGAGI. Here the CDR3 DNA reads TGTGCCAGCAGCGACAACTCTGGGGCCAACGTCCTGACTTTC. This translates into CASSDNSGANVLTF.

The rearrangement joins TRBV11-2 to TRBJ2-5; D gene unclear. V lost 5 bases and J lost 1, with 8 bases in between. The germline CDR1 and CDR2 sequences are SGHAT and FQNNGV. This CDR3 is built from 13 residues. In DNA form, the CDR3 reads TGTGCCAGCAGCCTGGGTACCCAAGAGACCCAGTACTTC. The encoded protein is CASSLGTQETQYF.

Note on this clone: This sample also contains other DNA sequences that code for the same CDR3. The chain links TRBV7-2 to TRBJ1-3; tentative D call: TRBD1 (5 bases). Trimming took 5 bases from V and 0 from J, leaving 11 bases between them. The CDR3 runs to 15 residues. Germline values: CDR1 SGHTA, CDR2 FQGNSA. In DNA, the CDR3 is TGTGCCAGCAGCCGGGACGGCTACTCTGGAAACACCATATATTTT. Its translation: CASSRDGYSGNTIYF.

The J gene is TRBJ1-4, the V gene TRBV2; D call uncertain. V lost 10 bases and J 6 bases, leaving 18 bases between the germline ends. The CDR3 sequence is 14 residues long. CDR1 and CDR2 (germline): SNHLY, FYNNEI. CDR3 protein: CATYPGGLDEKLFF. CDR3 DNA: TGTGCCACCTACCCTGGCGGGTTGGATGAAAAACTGTTTTTT.

The chain employs TRBV10-2 and TRBJ1-2; D is ambiguous. Germline CDR1 WSHSY, CDR2 SAAADI. Deletions cut 5 bases from V and 6 bases from J, with 13 bases between. There are 13 residues in the CDR3. CDR3 loop: CASSLQGEDGYTF. Here the CDR3 DNA reads TGCGCCAGCAGTCTCCAAGGAGAGGATGGCTACACCTTC.

This chain uses TRBV5-6 with TRBJ2-2, with a tentative D call TRBD2 (5 bases). The CDR3 is made up of 16 amino acids. Trimming left V 0 bases short and J 4 bases short, with 13 bases between. Germline-derived CDR1 and CDR2 are SGHDT and YYEEEE. The CDR3: CASSLGVASPTGELFF. The CDR3, as DNA: TGTGCCAGCAGCTTGGGGGTAGCGTCGCCCACCGGGGAGCTGTTTTTT.

The chain recombines TRBV5-1 with TRBJ2-3; no clear D. V shed 7 bases and J shed 1 base, with 10 bases lying between them. Germline-derived CDR1 and CDR2 are SGHRS and YFSETQ. The CDR3 contains 13 residues. The CDR3 DNA is TGCGCCAGCCGGATGGATGGCACAGATACGCAGTATTTT. Its protein product is CASRMDGTDTQYF.

This chain joins TRBV2 and TRBJ2-3, with D uncertain. Germline assignment: CDR1 SNHLY and CDR2 FYNNEI. The CDR3 is 14 residues long. The germline V and J ends were trimmed by 8 bases and 4 bases, with 16 bases remaining between them. CDR3 sequence reads: CASQSTRAADTQYF. The CDR3 DNA sequence: TGTGCCAGCCAGTCTACTCGCGCGGCAGATACGCAGTATTTT.

This sequence joins TRBV2 and TRBJ2-3; TRBD2 matches at 7 bases. This CDR3 contains 14 residues. Germline loops: CDR1 SNHLY, CDR2 FYNNEI. The trim removed 1 base at V and 6 bases at J, leaving 4 bases unmatched. The CDR3 protein is CASSEGTRGDTQYF. The CDR3 bases are TGTGCCAGCAGTGAAGGGACTAGGGGCGATACGCAGTATTTT. Full variable domain (remainder filled in from reference TRBV2 and TRBJ2-3): EPEVTQTPSHQVTQMGQEVILRCVPISNHLYFYWYRQILGQKVEFLVSFYNNEISEKSEIFDDQFSVERPDGSNFTLKIRSTKLEDSAMYFCASSEGTRGDTQYFGPGTRLTVL.

The V call is TRBV19, the J call TRBJ2-7, with D possibly being TRBD1 (5 bases). The V and J ends lost 4 bases and 3 bases respectively, with 19 bases between them. Per the germline V gene, CDR1 is LNHDA and CDR2 is SQIVND (reference sequence). This CDR3 spans 16 amino acids. CDR3 DNA sequence: TGTGCCAGTAGTAACCGACAGTCCAGGACCTTCTACGAGCAGTACTTC. Translating it yields CASSNRQSRTFYEQYF. Combining the CDR3 with reference TRBV19 and TRBJ2-7 gives the whole variable domain DGGITQSPKYLFRKEGQNVTLSCEQNLNHDAMYWYRQDPGQGLRLIYYSQIVNDFQKGDIAEGYSVSREKKESFPLTVTSAQKNPTAFYLCASSNRQSRTFYEQYFGPGTRLTVT.

This sequence joins TRBV5-4 and TRBJ2-5; D is possibly TRBD2 (5 bases). The CDR3 has 15 amino acids. The V end was cut by 4 bases, the J end by 7 bases, with 20 bases between. CDR1 and CDR2 from the germline V gene are SGHNT and YYREEE (reference sequence). CDR3 in amino acids: CASSDSGVGLGTQYF. The CDR3 region has the DNA TGTGCCAGCAGCGACTCCGGGGTGGGGTTGGGGACCCAGTACTTC. Full variable domain (rest looked up from reference TRBV5-4 and TRBJ2-5): ETGVTQSPTHLIKTRGQQVTLRCSSQSGHNTVSWYQQALGQGPQFIFQYYREEENGRGNFPPRFSGLQFPNYSSELNVNALELDDSALYLCASSDSGVGLGTQYFGPGTRLLVL.

The V and J genes are TRBV4-1 and TRBJ2-7; D remains ambiguous. The CDR3 runs to 15 residues. CDR1 is MGHRA and CDR2 is YSYEKL in the germline V gene. Trimming left V 0 bases short and J 1 base short, with 10 bases between. The CDR3 protein is CASSQESASSYEQYF. The CDR3 DNA reads TGCGCCAGCAGCCAAGAAAGTGCTAGTTCCTACGAGCAGTACTTC.

V and J are TRBV28 and TRBJ1-1; D is undetermined. The ends were cut back, 6 bases at V and 8 bases at J, with 16 bases in the middle. CDR1 is MDHEN, CDR2 SYDVKM, per germline. The CDR3 covers 13 residues. The CDR3: CASSPAAATEAFF. In DNA, the CDR3 is TGTGCCAGCAGCCCCGCGGCAGCCACCGAAGCTTTCTTT.

The chain combines TRBV5-5 with TRBJ1-5, with TRBD1 identical over 8 bases. Unmatched junction bases numbered 9, after V lost 4 bases and J lost 0 bases. The CDR3 extends over 17 amino acids. The germline V gene has CDR1 SGHKS and CDR2 YYEKEE (reference sequence). Here the CDR3 reads CASSPGQVVYSNQPQHF. In nucleotides, the CDR3 is TGTGCCAGCAGCCCGGGACAGGTTGTGTATAGCAATCAGCCCCAGCATTTT.

The V call is TRBV27, the J call TRBJ2-7, with 9 bases fitting TRBD2. V lost 0 bases to trimming and J lost 0 bases; unmatched junction nucleotides: 6. The germline CDR1 and CDR2 sequences are MNHEY and SMNVEV (reference sequence). The CDR3 contains 17 residues. The CDR3 sequence is CASSLSRREGLSYEQYF. DNA for the CDR3: TGTGCCAGCAGTTTATCTAGGCGGGAGGGGCTCTCCTACGAGCAGTACTTC.

This rearrangement joins TRBV4-2 to TRBJ2-2, with TRBD1 matching over 8 bases. This CDR3 contains 14 residues. Germline CDR1 LGHNA, CDR2 YNFKEQ. V shed 4 bases and J 6 bases; nucleotides not matched to a gene: 4. Here the CDR3 reads CASSPPRGPGELFF. The CDR3 DNA follows: TGTGCCAGCAGCCCCCCCAGGGGGCCCGGGGAGCTGTTTTTT.